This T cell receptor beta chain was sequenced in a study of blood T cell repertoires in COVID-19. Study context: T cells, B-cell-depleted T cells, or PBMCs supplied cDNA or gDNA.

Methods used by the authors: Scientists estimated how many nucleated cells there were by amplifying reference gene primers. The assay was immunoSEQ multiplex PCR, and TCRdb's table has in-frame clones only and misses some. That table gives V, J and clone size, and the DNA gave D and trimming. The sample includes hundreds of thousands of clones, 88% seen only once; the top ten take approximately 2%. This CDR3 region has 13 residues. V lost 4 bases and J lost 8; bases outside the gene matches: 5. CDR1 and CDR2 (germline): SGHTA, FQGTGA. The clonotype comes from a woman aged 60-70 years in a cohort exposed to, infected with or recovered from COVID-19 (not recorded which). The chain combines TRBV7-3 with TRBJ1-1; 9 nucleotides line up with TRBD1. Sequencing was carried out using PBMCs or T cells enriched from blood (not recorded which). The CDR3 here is CASSSGQGREAFF. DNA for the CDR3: TGTGCCAGCAGCTCCGGACAGGGGAGAGAAGCTTTCTTT. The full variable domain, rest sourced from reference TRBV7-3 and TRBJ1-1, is GAGVSQTPSNKVTEKGKYVELRCDPISGHTALYWYRQSLGQGPEFLIYFQGTGAADDSGLPNDRFFAVRPEGSVSTLKIQRTERGDSAVYLCASSSGQGREAFFGQGTRLTVV.